The 18 T cell receptor beta chains presented below share a single source sample, sequenced in a study of cytomegalovirus exposure and HLA in healthy donors. Both 60 Vbeta primers and 13 Jbeta primers went into the PCR. Using immunoSEQ multiplex PCR, the repertoire was profiled, and TCRdb retains in-frame clones only, with some absent. The sample holds about 110,000 clones, 60% to 85% seen once. Specimen: PBMCs. All receptors come from a female donor in good health and CMV-seropositive.

The rearrangement links TRBV7-9 to TRBJ2-1; D may be TRBD2 (6 bases). V gave up 5 bases and J gave up 8 bases, with 22 bases separating them. The CDR3 extends over 16 amino acids. CDR1 and CDR2 (germline): SEHNR, FQNEAQ (reference sequence). CDR3 amino acids: CASSRGIGESGDEQFF. The CDR3 coding sequence is TGTGCCAGCAGCCGGGGGATTGGGGAGAGTGGCGATGAGCAGTTCTTC.

The V call is TRBV19, the J call TRBJ2-5; weak D call: TRBD1 (5 bases). Per the germline V gene, CDR1 is LNHDA and CDR2 is SQIVND (reference sequence). This CDR3 contains 12 residues. With 4 bases removed from V and 3 bases from J, the gap between germline ends came to 6 bases. CDR3 region: CASSKGKETQYF. In DNA form, the CDR3 reads TGTGCCAGTAGTAAGGGGAAAGAGACCCAGTACTTC.

This clone came up a few times. The V call is TRBV5-4, the J call TRBJ2-3, with 8 bases aligning to TRBD1. The CDR3 has 15 residues. J gave up 5 bases and V 4 bases, and 9 bases lay outside the gene matches. Per germline, CDR1 SGHNT and CDR2 YYREEE (reference sequence). The CDR3 bases are TGTGCCAGCAGCCAGGGGGCAGGGATGCTAGATACGCAGTATTTT. It codes for CASSQGAGMLDTQYF.

The chain joins TRBV19 to TRBJ2-3, with 11 bases that match TRBD2. CDR3 size: 17 residues. V shed 5 bases and J 2 bases; nucleotides not matched to a gene: 9. Per the germline V gene, CDR1 is LNHDA and CDR2 is SQIVND (reference sequence). The CDR3 nucleotides are TGTGCCAGTAGTTCCCAGGGACTAGCGGAATCCACAGATACGCAGTATTTT. Encoded protein: CASSSQGLAESTDTQYF.

The chain uses TRBV5-1 and TRBJ2-5; 15 nucleotides line up with TRBD2. Germline-derived CDR1 and CDR2 are SGHRS and YFSETQ. The CDR3 has 16 amino acids. J lost 5 bases, V lost 4 bases, and 6 bases had no gene match. CDR3 amino acids: CASSTGLAGGGETQYF. CDR3 DNA sequence: TGCGCCAGCAGCACCGGACTAGCGGGAGGGGGGGAGACCCAGTACTTC. Variable domain in full (rest from reference TRBV5-1 and TRBJ2-5): KAGVTQTPRYLIKTRGQQVTLSCSPISGHRSVSWYQQTPGQGLQFLFEYFSETQRNKGNFPGRFSGRQFSNSRSEMNVSTLELGDSALYLCASSTGLAGGGETQYFGPGTRLLVL.

This chain connects TRBV6-5 to TRBJ1-2; maybe TRBD1 (5 bases). This CDR3 has 16 amino acids. CDR1 and CDR2 (germline): MNHEY, SVGAGI. The V end lost 2 bases, the J end lost 3 bases, and 16 bases lay between the germline ends. CDR3 DNA: TGTGCCAGCAGTTACCGGGTGCGGGGGACCGACTATGGCTACACCTTC. Amino acid sequence: CASSYRVRGTDYGYTF.

V and J are TRBV6-6 and TRBJ1-1; D gene ambiguous. Trimming stripped 9 bases from V and 0 bases from J, with 14 bases between. Germline V gene lookup returns CDR1 MNHNY and CDR2 SVGAGI (reference sequence). The CDR3 loop spans 14 amino acids. In DNA, the CDR3 is TGTGCCAGTGGCAGCCCACAGATGAACACTGAAGCTTTCTTT. It translates to CASGSPQMNTEAFF.

The chain employs TRBV7-3 and TRBJ1-2; 7 bases are a match to TRBD1. The CDR3 contains 13 residues. J gave up 8 bases and V 4 bases, and 7 bases lay outside the gene matches. Per the germline V gene, CDR1 is SGHTA and CDR2 is FQGTGA. The CDR3 sequence is CASSSHTGEGYTF. CDR3 in DNA: TGTGCCAGCAGCTCCCATACAGGGGAAGGCTACACCTTC.

The gene calls are TRBV19 and TRBJ1-5; the D gene is possibly TRBD1 (6 bases). V lost 0 bases and J lost 5, with 8 bases in between. Germline V gene lookup returns CDR1 LNHDA and CDR2 SQIVND (reference sequence). This CDR3 has 14 amino acids. DNA of the CDR3: TGTGCCAGTAGTATAGACAGGGGACATCAGCCCCAGCATTTT. Protein product: CASSIDRGHQPQHF.

The gene calls are TRBV5-1 and TRBJ2-3; D perhaps matches TRBD1 (5 bases). The CDR3 spans 15 residues. Germline loops: CDR1 SGHRS, CDR2 YFSETQ. Trimming stripped 0 bases from V and 4 bases from J, with 12 bases between. CDR3 sequence (DNA): TGCGCCAGCAGCTTGGCCTTGGACACATCAGATACGCAGTATTTT. It codes for CASSLALDTSDTQYF.

J is TRBJ2-1 and V is TRBV20-1; perhaps TRBD2 as D (6 bases). The CDR3 has 11 residues. V dropped 5 bases and J dropped 9 bases, with 11 bases sitting between them. The germline V gene has CDR1 DFQATT and CDR2 SNEGSKA (reference sequence). The CDR3 is CSAWAGSEQFF. CDR3 nucleotide sequence: TGCAGTGCTTGGGCCGGGAGTGAGCAGTTCTTC.

In this sample, this clone turned up once. This chain uses TRBV9 with TRBJ2-3, with D tentatively TRBD2 (6 bases). Germline V CDR1 and CDR2: SGDLS, YYNGEE. The V gene lost 3 bases and the J gene lost 0 bases, with 11 bases spanning the gap. This CDR3 has 15 amino acids. In DNA form, the CDR3 reads TGTGCCAGCAGCGAAACTAGCTATAGCACAGATACGCAGTATTTT. The encoded protein is CASSETSYSTDTQYF.

The chain joins TRBV21-1 to TRBJ1-5; the table's D gene call, TRBD1, was not cross checked with the DNA. TRBV21-1 is annotated as a pseudogene. The CDR3 totals 14 residues. Written as DNA, the CDR3 is TGTGCCAGCAGCAAAGGGGGCCCCAATCAGCCCCAGCATTTT. It translates to CASSKGGPNQPQHF.

This sequence joins TRBV5-1 and TRBJ1-6, with D unclear. The CDR3 has 14 residues. Germline V gene lookup returns CDR1 SGHRS and CDR2 YFSETQ. Trimming pared 1 base from V and 9 bases from J, leaving 11 bases between. CDR3 sequence: CASSLPGDGSPLHF. DNA for the CDR3: TGCGCCAGCAGCTTGCCCGGGGATGGTTCACCCCTCCACTTT. Full variable domain (remainder filled in from reference TRBV5-1 and TRBJ1-6): KAGVTQTPRYLIKTRGQQVTLSCSPISGHRSVSWYQQTPGQGLQFLFEYFSETQRNKGNFPGRFSGRQFSNSRSEMNVSTLELGDSALYLCASSLPGDGSPLHFGNGTRLTVT.

The chain has TRBV5-5 and TRBJ1-3, with D hard to call. The CDR3 totals 15 residues. V shed 4 bases and J shed 1 base, with 12 bases lying between them. CDR1 is SGHKS and CDR2 is YYEKEE in the germline V gene (reference sequence). DNA of the CDR3: TGTGCCAGCAGCCTGTCCGGCAGGTCTGGAAACACCATATATTTT. Translated, it gives CASSLSGRSGNTIYF.

The chain has TRBV2 and TRBJ2-1; 10 bases line up with TRBD1. The CDR3 loop spans 15 amino acids. Germline V lookup: CDR1 SNHLY, CDR2 FYNNEI. Losses at the gene ends were 6 bases for V and 6 bases for J; bases not matched to a gene: 8. The CDR3 bases are TGTGCCAGCAGGGTCCGACAGGGGGCTGGCAATGAGCAGTTCTTC. It codes for CASRVRQGAGNEQFF.

This clone was seen once. The V call is TRBV18, the J call TRBJ2-5; no clear D gene. The V end lost 6 bases, the J end lost 4 bases, and 12 bases lay between the germline ends. There are 13 residues in the CDR3. Looked up from germline, CDR1 is KGHSH and CDR2 is LQKENI. CDR3 sequence reads: CASSRTPGETQYF. The CDR3, as DNA: TGTGCCAGCTCGCGCACTCCGGGAGAGACCCAGTACTTC.

The CDR3: CASSGLGETQYF. CDR3 DNA sequence: TGTGCCAGCAGCGGTCTAGGAGAGACCCAGTACTTC. This rearrangement joins TRBV2 to TRBJ2-5, with unresolved D. V gave up 6 bases and J gave up 4 bases, with 9 bases separating them. From germline, CDR1 is SNHLY and CDR2 FYNNEI. This CDR3 region has 12 residues.